There are many counts of the clone carrying this TCR beta chain. The sample belongs to a study of blood T cells in healthy people across ages. The CDR3 sequence is 12 residues long. Trimming shortened V by 4 bases and J by 8 bases, and 11 bases separated the two germline ends. The germline V gene has CDR1 MNHEY and CDR2 SVGAGI. A second PCR, run for roughly 7 to 11 cycles, used a sample-barcoded 5' primer plus a J-beta primer mix. TCRdb re-derived calls from the 5' RACE reads in MiXCR, one entry per CDR3 protein. The table has 1.5 million to 2 million distinct CDR3 sequences, roughly 27% seen once. This clonotype was obtained from a woman in her twenties or thirties in good health. V is TRBV6-5 and J is TRBJ1-2; tentative D call: TRBD1 (5 bases). Sequencing input: blood. Written as DNA, the CDR3 is TGTGCCAGCAGTTCGAGACAGCGAGGCTACACCTTC. It codes for CASSSRQRGYTF.